This T cell receptor beta chain was retrieved from a study of blood T cell repertoires in COVID-19. The assay was immunoSEQ multiplex PCR, and TCRdb's table has in-frame clones only and misses some. The sample consists of about 260,000 clones, 86% of them appearing once. The ends lost 5 bases at V and 5 bases at J; junction bases unmatched: 6. CDR1 and CDR2 from the germline V gene are GTSNPN and SVGIG (reference sequence). The CDR3 consists of 14 residues. V gene TRBV30 combines with J gene TRBJ1-5, with TRBD1 matching over 10 bases. The sample was peripheral blood. The sequence came from a man aged 18 to 29 with active or convalescent COVID-19. The CDR3 reads CAWATGTGDQPQHF. The CDR3, as DNA: TGTGCCTGGGCAACCGGGACAGGGGATCAGCCCCAGCATTTT.